Presented here are 23 T cell receptor beta chains from one specimen sequenced in a study of blood T cell repertoires in COVID-19. Some clones are missing from TCRdb's copy, which holds only in-frame ones; the method was immunoSEQ multiplex PCR. The sample carries about 120,000 clones, about 90% recorded once. Material: peripheral blood. All receptors come from a woman aged 45-65 years with active or convalescent COVID-19.

The chain is built from TRBV18 and TRBJ1-5, with 9 bases lining up with TRBD1. Germline V gene lookup returns CDR1 KGHSH and CDR2 LQKENI. The CDR3 contains 15 residues. V was pared by 4 bases and J by 4 bases, with 5 bases of the junction left unmatched. The CDR3 reads CASSRDRAINQPQHF. The CDR3 DNA reads as TGTGCCAGCTCACGGGACAGGGCTATTAATCAGCCCCAGCATTTT.

V gene TRBV6-6 combines with J gene TRBJ2-5; TRBD1 is a possible D gene (5 bases). Germline V lookup: CDR1 MNHNY, CDR2 SVGAGI (reference sequence). V was pared by 4 bases and J by 0 bases, with 6 bases between. The CDR3 totals 13 residues. Here the CDR3 reads CASSLDNQETQYF. The CDR3 DNA reads as TGTGCCAGCAGTTTGGACAACCAAGAGACCCAGTACTTC.

This chain joins TRBV2 and TRBJ2-3, with TRBD2 matching 8 bases. Trimming took 6 bases from V and 6 from J; bases not matched to a gene: 8. The CDR3 is 14 residues long. Germline V CDR1 and CDR2: SNHLY, FYNNEI. Written as DNA, the CDR3 is TGTGCCAGCAGATCAGCGGGAGTAGGTGATACGCAGTATTTT. Translation: CASRSAGVGDTQYF.

This chain links TRBV30 with TRBJ2-7; a weak D match, TRBD2 (6 bases). The germline V and J ends were trimmed by 1 base and 5 bases, with 12 bases remaining between them. Germline-derived CDR1 and CDR2 are GTSNPN and SVGIG (reference sequence). The CDR3 loop spans 13 amino acids. In nucleotides, the CDR3 is TGTGCCTGGAGTGACGGGACTTCCCACGAGCAGTACTTC. Translation gives CAWSDGTSHEQYF.

This clone was recorded once. The chain carries TRBV5-4 and TRBJ1-3; D unresolved. Germline CDR1 reads SGHNT; CDR2 reads YYREEE (reference sequence). The CDR3 contains 15 residues. V shed 1 base and J shed 6 bases, with 14 bases lying between them. The CDR3, as DNA: TGTGCCAGCAGCTTGCCGGGAGATCCGGAAAACACCATATATTTT. Encoded protein: CASSLPGDPENTIYF.

This clone occurred a few times. This rearrangement joins TRBV4-2 to TRBJ2-2; 8 nucleotides agree with TRBD1. Germline lookup yields CDR1 LGHNA and CDR2 YNFKEQ. This CDR3 region has 14 residues. The V and J ends lost 4 bases and 4 bases, in that order; junction bases with no gene match: 2. CDR3 sequence reads: CASSLGQGTGELFF. As DNA, the CDR3 is TGTGCCAGCAGCCTCGGACAGGGCACCGGGGAGCTGTTTTTT.

This chain uses TRBV11-3 with TRBJ2-7; 13 bases align to TRBD2. The V and J ends lost 5 bases and 5 bases, in that order; junction bases with no gene match: 6. The CDR3 has 15 amino acids. Germline CDR1 SGHNT, CDR2 YENEEA. DNA for the CDR3: TGTGCCAGCAGCCTTGGGACTAGCGGGATCAACGAGCAGTACTTC. It translates to CASSLGTSGINEQYF.

The genes are TRBV9 and TRBJ2-7; D perhaps matches TRBD1 (6 bases). V lost 4 bases and J 0 bases, leaving 11 bases between the germline ends. Germline-derived CDR1 and CDR2 are SGDLS and YYNGEE. The CDR3 is 14 amino acids. CDR3 sequence reads: CASSPRDTSYEQYF. The CDR3 DNA reads TGTGCCAGCAGCCCCCGGGACACCTCCTACGAGCAGTACTTC.

V gene TRBV4-3 combines with J gene TRBJ2-5; D remains ambiguous. From germline, CDR1 is LGHNA and CDR2 YSLEER. The V end lost 0 bases, the J end lost 2 bases, and 16 bases lay between the germline ends. CDR3 length: 17 amino acids. CDR3 sequence reads: CASSQDARNGRQETQYF. CDR3 bases: TGCGCCAGCAGCCAAGATGCGAGGAACGGCCGTCAAGAGACCCAGTACTTC.

The V call is TRBV2, the J call TRBJ2-1; 16 bases match TRBD2. V shed 8 bases, J shed 2 bases, and the junction held 12 bases outside the gene matches. The CDR3 runs 19 residues. Germline V CDR1 and CDR2: SNHLY, FYNNEI. CDR3 nucleotides: TGTGCCAGCCTCACCGGGACTAGCGGGAGGGCCGTCGCCTACAATGAGCAGTTCTTC. Protein sequence: CASLTGTSGRAVAYNEQFF.

The rearrangement links TRBV28 to TRBJ1-2, with 8 bases that match TRBD1. CDR1 is MDHEN and CDR2 is SYDVKM in the germline V gene. The CDR3 runs to 14 residues. The V segment lost 3 bases and the J segment 5 bases; nucleotides outside the gene matches: 5. The CDR3 DNA reads TGTGCCAGCAGTTTCCAGGACAGGGTGTATGGCTACACCTTC. Translating it yields CASSFQDRVYGYTF.

Only one count was recorded for this clone. The CDR3 is CASSLGTSGRFELEFF. The CDR3 DNA reads TGTGCCAGCAGCTTGGGGACTAGCGGGAGATTCGAGTTGGAGTTCTTC. The gene calls are TRBV5-4 and TRBJ2-1; 13 bases align to TRBD2. J was trimmed by 14 bases and V by 0 bases; bases with no gene match: 11. This CDR3 comprises 16 residues. Germline CDR1 SGHNT, CDR2 YYREEE (reference sequence).

The V call is TRBV15, the J call TRBJ1-5; D remains ambiguous. Germline loops: CDR1 LNHNV, CDR2 YYDKDF (reference sequence). CDR3 length: 13 amino acids. Trimming stripped 3 bases from V and 4 bases from J, with 7 bases between. CDR3 coding DNA: TGTGCCACCAGCAGCAAGAGGAATCAGCCCCAGCATTTT. As protein: CATSSKRNQPQHF.

This chain connects TRBV19 to TRBJ2-5, with a possible D match to TRBD2 (6 bases). Germline lookup yields CDR1 LNHDA and CDR2 SQIVND (reference sequence). This CDR3 spans 14 amino acids. Trimming took off 2 bases at V and 2 bases at J, with 9 bases between the two ends. CDR3 bases: TGTGCCAGTAGTATATCGGGGGATCAAGAGACCCAGTACTTC. This codes for CASSISGDQETQYF.

This rearrangement joins TRBV12-3 or TRBV12-4 to TRBJ2-1, with a tentative D call TRBD2 (6 bases). V was pared by 3 bases and J by 12 bases, with 12 bases between. This CDR3 has 12 residues. The CDR3 sequence is CASSLGDGGQFF. CDR3 bases: TGTGCCAGCAGTTTGGGTGACGGGGGGCAGTTCTTC.

This chain joins TRBV6-5 and TRBJ2-7; 7 bases align to TRBD2. Germline V gene lookup returns CDR1 MNHEY and CDR2 SVGAGI. J lost 2 bases, V lost 0 bases, and 1 base had no gene match. This CDR3 spans 14 amino acids. CDR3 residues: CASSYSGGTYEQYF. The CDR3 DNA sequence: TGTGCCAGCAGTTACTCGGGGGGGACCTACGAGCAGTACTTC.

The chain uses TRBV11-3 and TRBJ2-7; D remains unclear. Trimming took off 5 bases at V and 3 bases at J, with 20 bases between the two ends. Germline values: CDR1 SGHNT, CDR2 YENEEA. This CDR3 is 16 amino acids long. In DNA, the CDR3 is TGTGCCAGCAGCCCAAACATCAACGGAGTCCTCTACGAGCAGTACTTC. Its translation is CASSPNINGVLYEQYF.

This chain uses TRBV6-5 with TRBJ2-7; 7 bases are a match to TRBD1. The CDR3 is made up of 15 amino acids. The germline CDR1 and CDR2 sequences are MNHEY and SVGAGI. Unmatched junction bases numbered 12, after V lost 7 bases and J lost 3 bases. CDR3 sequence reads: CASNQGTALNYEQYF. The CDR3, as DNA: TGTGCCAGCAACCAAGGGACAGCCCTTAACTACGAGCAGTACTTC.

The V and J genes are TRBV7-3 and TRBJ2-5, with 8 bases that match TRBD2. The CDR3 loop spans 15 amino acids. Trimming at V came to 4 bases and at J to 4 bases, leaving 8 bases not matched to a gene. Germline values: CDR1 SGHTA, CDR2 FQGTGA. CDR3 loop: CASSSTGLAGETQYF. For the CDR3, the DNA is TGTGCCAGCAGCTCCACGGGCCTAGCGGGAGAGACCCAGTACTTC.

The CDR3 nucleotides are TGTGCCAGCAGGGGGGATAGCGGACCGACGTACTTC. The encoded protein is CASRGDSGPTYF. V is TRBV27 and J is TRBJ2-5; a possible D gene is TRBD2 (6 bases). This CDR3 is 12 amino acids long. Germline CDR1 reads MNHEY; CDR2 reads SMNVEV (reference sequence). V was cut by 6 bases and J by 13 bases, with 18 bases left in between.

The chain recombines TRBV6-6 with TRBJ1-2; D is possibly TRBD1 (6 bases). Germline V lookup: CDR1 MNHNY, CDR2 SVGAGI (reference sequence). This CDR3 spans 13 amino acids. Trimming shortened V by 0 bases and J by 8 bases, and 10 bases separated the two germline ends. The CDR3 sequence is CASSYSRGAGYTF. For the CDR3, the DNA is TGTGCCAGCAGTTACTCTCGGGGGGCGGGCTACACCTTC.

The CDR3 here is CASSLYPGDSTYEQYF. The CDR3 nucleotides read TGTGCCAGCAGTTTATATCCCGGGGACAGCACCTACGAGCAGTACTTC. The chain combines TRBV28 with TRBJ2-7; 7 bases map to TRBD1. Trimming removed 1 base from V and 2 bases from J; junction bases left unmatched: 8. Germline lookup yields CDR1 MDHEN and CDR2 SYDVKM. This CDR3 has 16 residues. The full variable domain, its missing parts supplied by reference TRBV28 and TRBJ2-7, is DVKVTQSSRYLVKRTGEKVFLECVQDMDHENMFWYRQDPGLGLRLIYFSYDVKMKEKGDIPEGYSVSREKKERFSLILESASTNQTSMYLCASSLYPGDSTYEQYFGPGTRLTVT.

This sequence joins TRBV7-2 and TRBJ2-7; tentative D call: TRBD2 (5 bases). Trimming stripped 1 base from V and 6 bases from J, with 19 bases between. Germline assignment: CDR1 SGHTA and CDR2 FQGNSA. This CDR3 spans 16 amino acids. CDR3 sequence reads: CASSLEAATNAGEQYF. Written as DNA, the CDR3 is TGTGCCAGCAGCTTAGAAGCAGCAACGAACGCGGGCGAGCAGTACTTC.